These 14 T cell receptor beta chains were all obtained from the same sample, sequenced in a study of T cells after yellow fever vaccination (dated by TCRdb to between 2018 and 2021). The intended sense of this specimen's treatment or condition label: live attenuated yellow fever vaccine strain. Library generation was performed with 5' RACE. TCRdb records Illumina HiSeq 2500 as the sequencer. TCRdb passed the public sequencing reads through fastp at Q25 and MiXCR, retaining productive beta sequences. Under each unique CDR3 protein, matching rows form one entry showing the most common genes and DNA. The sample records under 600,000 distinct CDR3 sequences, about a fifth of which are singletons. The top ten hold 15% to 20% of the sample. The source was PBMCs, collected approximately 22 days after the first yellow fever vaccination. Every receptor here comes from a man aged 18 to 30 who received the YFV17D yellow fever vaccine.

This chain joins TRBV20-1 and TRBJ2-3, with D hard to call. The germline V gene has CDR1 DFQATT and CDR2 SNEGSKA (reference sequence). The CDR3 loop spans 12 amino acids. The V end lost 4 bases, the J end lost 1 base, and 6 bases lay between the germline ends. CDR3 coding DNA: TGCAGTGCTATACCACGCACAGATACGCAGTATTTT. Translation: CSAIPRTDTQYF.

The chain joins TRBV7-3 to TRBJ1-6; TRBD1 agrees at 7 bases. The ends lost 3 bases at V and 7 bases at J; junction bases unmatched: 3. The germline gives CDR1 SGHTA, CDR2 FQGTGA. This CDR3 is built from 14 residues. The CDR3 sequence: CASSLGQQNSPLHF. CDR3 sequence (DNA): TGTGCCAGCAGCTTGGGACAGCAAAATTCACCCCTCCACTTT.

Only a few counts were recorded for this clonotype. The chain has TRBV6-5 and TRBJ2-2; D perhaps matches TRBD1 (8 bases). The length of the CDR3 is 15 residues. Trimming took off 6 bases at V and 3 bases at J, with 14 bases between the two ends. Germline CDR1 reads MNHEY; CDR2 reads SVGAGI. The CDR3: CASSVTGGDTGELFF. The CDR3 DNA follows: TGTGCCAGCAGCGTAACAGGGGGGGACACCGGGGAGCTGTTTTTT.

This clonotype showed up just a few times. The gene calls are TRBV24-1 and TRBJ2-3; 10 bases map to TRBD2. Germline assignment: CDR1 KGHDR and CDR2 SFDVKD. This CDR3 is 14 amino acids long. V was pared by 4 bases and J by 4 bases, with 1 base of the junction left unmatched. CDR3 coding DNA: TGTGCCACCAGTGAGAGCGGGGGGGCAGATACGCAGTATTTT. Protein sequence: CATSESGGADTQYF.

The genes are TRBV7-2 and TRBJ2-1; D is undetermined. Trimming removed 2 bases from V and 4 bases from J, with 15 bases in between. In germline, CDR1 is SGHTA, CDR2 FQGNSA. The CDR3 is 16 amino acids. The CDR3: CASSLNAGLWYNEQFF. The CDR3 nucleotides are TGTGCCAGCAGCTTAAACGCAGGTTTATGGTACAATGAGCAGTTCTTC.

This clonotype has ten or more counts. Here the CDR3 DNA reads TGTGCCAGCAGCCGTTCCGGGACAGGACAAGAGACCCAGTACTTC. This translates into CASSRSGTGQETQYF. J is TRBJ2-5 and V is TRBV11-1, with 8 bases that match TRBD1. Germline V gives CDR1 SGHAT, CDR2 FQDESV (reference sequence). The CDR3 is 15 residues long. The V gene end was trimmed by 5 bases and the J gene end by 2 bases; junction bases not matched to a gene: 7.

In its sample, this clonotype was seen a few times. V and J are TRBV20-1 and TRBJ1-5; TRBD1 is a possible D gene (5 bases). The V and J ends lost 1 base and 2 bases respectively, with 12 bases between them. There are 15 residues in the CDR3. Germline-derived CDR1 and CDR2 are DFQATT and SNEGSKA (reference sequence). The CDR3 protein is CSARGRDGRNQPQHF. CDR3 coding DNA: TGCAGTGCTAGAGGCCGGGACGGCCGCAATCAGCCCCAGCATTTT.

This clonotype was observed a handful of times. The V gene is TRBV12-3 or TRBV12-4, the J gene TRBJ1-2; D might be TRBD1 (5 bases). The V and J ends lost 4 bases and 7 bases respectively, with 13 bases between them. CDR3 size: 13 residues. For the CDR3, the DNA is TGTGCCAGCAGTTCGACAGTAGAGGGTGGCTACACCTTC. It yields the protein CASSSTVEGGYTF.

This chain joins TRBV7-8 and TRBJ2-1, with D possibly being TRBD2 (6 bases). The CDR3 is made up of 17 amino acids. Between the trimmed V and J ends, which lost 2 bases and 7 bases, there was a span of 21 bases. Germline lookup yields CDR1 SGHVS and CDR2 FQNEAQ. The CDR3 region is CASSLFAPRDSLNEQFF. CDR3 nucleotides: TGTGCCAGCAGCTTATTTGCCCCCCGGGACTCCTTGAATGAGCAGTTCTTC.

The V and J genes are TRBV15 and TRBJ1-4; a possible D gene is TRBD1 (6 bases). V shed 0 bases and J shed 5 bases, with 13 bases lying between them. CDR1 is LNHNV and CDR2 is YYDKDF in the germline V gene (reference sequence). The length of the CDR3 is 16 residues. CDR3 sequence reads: CATSRDGGTGNEKLFF. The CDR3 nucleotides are TGTGCCACCAGCAGAGATGGGGGCACGGGCAATGAAAAACTGTTTTTT.

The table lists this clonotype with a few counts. The chain's CDR3 is CSVGSRGLYGYTF. The CDR3 DNA sequence: TGCAGCGTTGGAAGCAGGGGTCTCTATGGCTACACCTTC. The chain recombines TRBV29-1 with TRBJ1-2; D possibly corresponds to TRBD1 (6 bases). The CDR3 loop spans 13 amino acids. The germline gives CDR1 SQVTM, CDR2 ANQGSEA. The V and J ends lost 4 bases and 4 bases respectively, with 13 bases between them.

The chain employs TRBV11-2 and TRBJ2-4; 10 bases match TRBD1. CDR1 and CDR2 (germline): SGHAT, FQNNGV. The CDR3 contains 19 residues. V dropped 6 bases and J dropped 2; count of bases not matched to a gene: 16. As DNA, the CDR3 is TGTGCCAGCAGTCGGCGGGGGACAGGGGATTTGCCGACCAAAAACATTCAGTACTTC. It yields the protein CASSRRGTGDLPTKNIQYF. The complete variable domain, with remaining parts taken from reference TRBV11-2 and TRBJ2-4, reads EAGVAQSPRYKIIEKRQSVAFWCNPISGHATLYWYQQILGQGPKLLIQFQNNGVVDDSQLPKDRFSAERLKGVDSTLKIQPAKLEDSAVYLCASSRRGTGDLPTKNIQYFGAGTRLSVL.

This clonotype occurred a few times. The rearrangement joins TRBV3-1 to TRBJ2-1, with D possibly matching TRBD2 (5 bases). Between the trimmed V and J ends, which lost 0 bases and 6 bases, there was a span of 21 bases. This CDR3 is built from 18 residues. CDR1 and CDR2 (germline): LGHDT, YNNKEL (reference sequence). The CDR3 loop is CASSQDPDPGFEGNEQFF. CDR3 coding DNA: TGTGCCAGCAGCCAAGACCCAGACCCGGGATTCGAGGGCAATGAGCAGTTCTTC.

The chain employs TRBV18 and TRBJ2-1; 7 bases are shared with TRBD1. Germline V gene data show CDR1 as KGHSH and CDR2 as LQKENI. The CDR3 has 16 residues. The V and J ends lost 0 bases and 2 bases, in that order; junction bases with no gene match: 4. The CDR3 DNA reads TGTGCCAGCTCACCACCGAAGACAGGGCCCTACAATGAGCAGTTCTTC. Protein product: CASSPPKTGPYNEQFF. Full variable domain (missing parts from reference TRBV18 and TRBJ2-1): NAGVMQNPRHLVRRRGQEARLRCSPMKGHSHVYWYRQLPEEGLKFMVYLQKENIIDESGMPKERFSAEFPKEGPSILRIQQVVRGDSAAYFCASSPPKTGPYNEQFFGPGTRLTVL.